These 3 T cell receptor beta chains came from one sample sequenced in a study of T cells after yellow fever vaccination. TCRdb passed the 5' RACE reads through MiXCR, listing each CDR3 protein once. Of a few hundred thousand distinct CDR3 sequences in the sample, roughly 6.8% were seen once. Specimen: CD4+ T cells sorted from PBMCs, collected on the day of the yellow fever booster vaccination. The receptors here all came from a man aged 30-40 years who received the YFV17D yellow fever vaccine.

In this sample, this clonotype turned up a few times. The chain couples TRBV5-1 to TRBJ1-4; TRBD1 aligns across 8 bases. Germline-derived CDR1 and CDR2 are SGHRS and YFSETQ. The CDR3 covers 15 residues. V trimming: 0 bases; J trimming: 7 bases; junction bases outside the gene matches: 5. The CDR3 DNA reads as TGCGCCAGCAGCTTGGGACAGGGGACGGCTGAAAAACTGTTTTTT. Translated, it gives CASSLGQGTAEKLFF.

This chain links TRBV7-3 with TRBJ2-7; 10 bases match TRBD2. The germline V gene has CDR1 SGHTA and CDR2 FQGTGA. This CDR3 is built from 17 residues. The V segment lost 4 bases and the J segment 5 bases; nucleotides outside the gene matches: 14. As DNA, the CDR3 is TGTGCCAGCAGCTCCTACTTTGCTAGCGGGAGTCTCGACGAGCAGTACTTC. This translates into CASSSYFASGSLDEQYF.

The V and J genes are TRBV7-2 and TRBJ2-7; 9 positions agree with TRBD2. The CDR3 is 16 residues long. V dropped 2 bases and J dropped 7; count of bases not matched to a gene: 12. Per germline, CDR1 SGHTA and CDR2 FQGNSA. CDR3 DNA sequence: TGTGCCAGCAGCTTACTGACTAGCGGAGGCGTGGGGGAGCAGTACTTC. Translated: CASSLLTSGGVGEQYF.